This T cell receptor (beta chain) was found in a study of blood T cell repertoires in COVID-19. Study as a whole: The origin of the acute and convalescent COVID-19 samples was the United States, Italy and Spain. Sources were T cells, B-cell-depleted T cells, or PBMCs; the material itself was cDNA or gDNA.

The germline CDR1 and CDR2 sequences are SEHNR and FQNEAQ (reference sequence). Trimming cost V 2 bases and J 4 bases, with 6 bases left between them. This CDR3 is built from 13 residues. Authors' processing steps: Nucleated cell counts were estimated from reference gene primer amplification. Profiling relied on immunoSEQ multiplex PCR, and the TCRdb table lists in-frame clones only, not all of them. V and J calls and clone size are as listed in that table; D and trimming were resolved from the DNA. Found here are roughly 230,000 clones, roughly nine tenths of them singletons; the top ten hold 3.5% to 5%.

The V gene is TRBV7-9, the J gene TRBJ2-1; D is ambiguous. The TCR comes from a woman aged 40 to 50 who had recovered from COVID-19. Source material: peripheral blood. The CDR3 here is CASSLTDYNEQFF. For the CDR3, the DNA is TGTGCCAGCAGCTTAACAGATTACAATGAGCAGTTCTTC. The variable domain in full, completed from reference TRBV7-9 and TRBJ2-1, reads DTGVSQNPRHKITKRGQNVTFRCDPISEHNRLYWYRQTLGQGPEFLTYFQNEAQLEKSRLLSDRFSAERPKGSFSTLEIQRTEQGDSAMYLCASSLTDYNEQFFGPGTRLTVL.